A selection of T cell receptor beta chains follows, all from one sample in a study of siplizumab effects on memory and regulatory T cells. Here immunoSEQ multiplex PCR was the method, and the copy in TCRdb shows in-frame clones only, minus some. The sample includes 57,000 or so clones, over 90% of them seen just once. Specimen: CD8+ T cells sorted from blood. All receptors derive from a human donor in good health. CDR3s leave out the opening cysteine and the closing phenylalanine or tryptophan. Fields, in order: J gene, D gene, V gene, clone size, CDR3 protein. D genes are given only for firm matches. Clone size is stated in some rows and not others, as once, few, many or a class when expanded.

TRBJ2-7 . TRBV4-1 . ASSQGGTPSSYEQY
TRBJ2-3 . TRBV28 . ASSLQGRVAGFTDTQY
TRBJ2-7 . TRBV9 . ASSATGGDEQY
TRBJ1-1 . TRBV5-4 . ALHSRGGSGAF
TRBJ2-2 TRBD1 TRBV7-3 . ASSSTGGTGELF
TRBJ2-7 . TRBV4-2 . ASSPGTGPGFEQY
TRBJ2-7 . TRBV4-1 . ASSQDFRDSYEQY
TRBJ2-5 TRBD2 TRBV11-2 . ASNQLAGQETQY
TRBJ2-7 TRBD2 TRBV11-2 . ASSSGTSNHEQY
TRBJ2-1 TRBD2 TRBV11-2 . ASTTPGTSGYNEQF
TRBJ2-1 . TRBV10-3 once AISTPGKSSYNEQF
TRBJ2-5 . TRBV19 . ASSILGQETQY
TRBJ2-5 . TRBV29-1 . SVEGLEETQY
TRBJ2-4 . TRBV4-1 . ASSVTAAGAKNIQY
TRBJ2-3 . TRBV15 . ATSGTDFRSQY
TRBJ2-7 TRBD2 TRBV5-6 . ASNPSGSWHEQY
TRBJ2-1 . TRBV6-5 . ASSLARYNEQF
TRBJ2-5 TRBD2 TRBV9 . ASSPNYSGGETQY
TRBJ2-1 . TRBV29-1 . SVEPGGYEQF
TRBJ2-7 TRBD2 TRBV13 . ASRELAGANGEQY
TRBJ2-7 . TRBV27 . ASSSLSYEQY
TRBJ2-3 TRBD2 TRBV6-5 . ASSYRTSGSADTQY
TRBJ2-7 . TRBV28 . ASSFLGLSYEQY
TRBJ2-5 TRBD1 TRBV27 . ASSPTGTETQY
TRBJ2-1 . TRBV19 . ASSYSGNSYNEQF
TRBJ2-1 . TRBV27 once ADRGSYNEQF
TRBJ2-1 . TRBV29-1 . SATAGTSYNEQF
TRBJ2-7 TRBD1 TRBV27 . ASRWTGSSYEQY
TRBJ2-7 . TRBV27 . ASSLGLSYEQY
TRBJ2-7 . TRBV5-6 . ASSLYRALEQY
TRBJ2-5 . TRBV9 once ASSVWATSETQY
TRBJ2-3 TRBD2 TRBV28 . ASSFPSLAGETDTQY
TRBJ1-1 . TRBV28 . ASSLWGRNTEAF
TRBJ1-2 . TRBV15 . ATRMGANYGYT